This TCR beta chain derives from a study of cytomegalovirus exposure and HLA in healthy donors. Study-wide context: The 100 to 150 validation repertoires were reported in a later analysis to have been generated on the same platform as the approximately 700 first-cohort repertoires.

Study-wide findings and caveats: Most TCR sequences showed up rarely, but some public TCRs showed up in many donors. Overall, roughly 160 TCR beta chains were annotated as cytomegalovirus-associated.

Remarks on this clone: As yet, its antigen is unknown.

The method was immunoSEQ multiplex PCR; TCRdb's version includes in-frame clones alone and lacks a portion of them. The sample lists around 130,000 clones, more than 70% occurring once. The CDR3 is 14 residues long. Per the germline V gene, CDR1 is SGHRS and CDR2 is YFSETQ. V was cut by 0 bases and J by 5 bases, with 11 bases left in between. This chain links TRBV5-1 with TRBJ2-5; tentative D call: TRBD1 (6 bases). This receptor was obtained from a woman aged 25 to 45 in good health and CMV-seronegative. Sequencing was performed on PBMCs. DNA for the CDR3: TGCGCCAGCAGCTTGGCAGGGGACGGGGAGACCCAGTACTTC. As protein: CASSLAGDGETQYF.